The entry below describes one TCR beta chain. Only in-frame clones appear in the TCRdb table, and some are missing; sequencing was by immunoSEQ multiplex PCR. The sample gives around 40,000 clones, under 90% of which show up once; about a sixth is in the top ten. The CDR3 loop spans 15 amino acids. Trimming took 5 bases from V and 3 from J, leaving 14 bases between them. From germline, CDR1 is SGHVS and CDR2 FQNEAQ. The data are from a study of OX40 agonist ivuxolimab in advanced cancers. This TCR derives from an adult with an advanced solid tumor such as melanoma, head and neck, liver or kidney cancer. The chain carries TRBV7-8 and TRBJ1-5, with D unclear. This sample comprised CD4+ or CD8+ T cells sorted from blood, obtained in a trial of the OX40 agonist ivuxolimab. The CDR3 loop is CASSRAAGTNQPQHF. CDR3 sequence (DNA): TGTGCCAGCAGCCGCGCCGCAGGAACCAATCAGCCCCAGCATTTT.